Listed below are T cell receptor beta chains from one sample, sequenced in a study of shared clonotypes between healthy human individuals. Only in-frame clones appear in the TCRdb table, and some are missing; sequencing was by immunoSEQ multiplex PCR. Of over 2 million clones listed, 85% to 95% are singletons. The material sequenced was naive CD4+ T cells from PBMCs. The source of these receptors is a man aged 18 to 35 in good health. Some clones in this sample may be carry-over from other donors' samples. CDR3s include the opening cysteine and the closing phenylalanine or tryptophan. D genes are given only for firm matches. Some rows have no size entry. The others give once, few or many, or a class for an expanded clone.

TRBV6-5,-,TRBJ1-5,TRBD1,CASRSTGTGQPQHF,TGTGCCAGCAGATCGACAGGGACGGGCCAGCCCCAGCATTTT
TRBV7-2,-,TRBJ2-2,-,CASSVRQAVTGELFF,TGTGCCAGCAGCGTAAGACAGGCAGTGACCGGGGAGCTGTTTTTT
TRBV28,-,TRBJ2-7,TRBD2,CASSLAGGAIRLQYF,TGTGCCAGCAGTTTAGCGGGGGGAGCCATTAGGTTGCAGTACTTC
TRBV5-8,-,TRBJ2-1,-,CASSPLRGSSYNEQFF,TGTGCCAGCAGCCCCCTGAGGGGGAGCTCCTACAATGAGCAGTTCTTC
TRBV30,-,TRBJ2-7,TRBD1,CAWSEGQSFRYEQYF,TGTGCCTGGAGTGAGGGACAGTCCTTTCGCTACGAGCAGTACTTC
TRBV2,-,TRBJ1-2,TRBD1,CASRSTGVGGYTF,TGTGCCAGCAGATCTACAGGGGTTGGTGGCTACACCTTC
TRBV15,-,TRBJ2-7,TRBD2,CATSRGLAGGSEQYF,TGTGCCACCAGCAGAGGTCTAGCGGGGGGGTCCGAGCAGTACTTC
TRBV4-3,-,TRBJ2-7,-,CASSRSVGPNSYEQYF,TGCGCCAGCAGCCGAAGTGTAGGTCCTAACTCCTACGAGCAGTACTTC
TRBV23-1,-,TRBJ1-2,-,CASSQSRGRTNYGYTF,TGCGCCAGCAGTCAATCGCGGGGGCGAACTAACTATGGCTACACCTTC
TRBV28,-,TRBJ1-1,-,CASSLSVSRPSNTEAFF,TGTGCCAGCAGTTTATCGGTATCACGGCCTTCGAACACTGAAGCTTTCTTT
TRBV5-4,-,TRBJ2-1,TRBD2,CASSHGTSDYNEQFF,TGTGCCAGCAGCCACGGGACTAGCGATTACAATGAGCAGTTCTTC
TRBV28,-,TRBJ2-7,-,CASNSPDEQYF,TGTGCCAGCAATAGCCCGGACGAGCAGTACTTC
TRBV2,-,TRBJ1-5,-,CASRGGLSNQPQHF,TGTGCCTCCCGGGGGGGGCTTAGCAATCAGCCCCAGCATTTT
TRBV9,-,TRBJ1-1,TRBD1,CASSVAMDRRNTEAFF,TGTGCCAGCAGCGTAGCGATGGACAGGCGGAACACTGAAGCTTTCTTT
TRBV5-1,-,TRBJ2-5,TRBD1,CASSVQGPQETQYF,TGCGCCAGCAGCGTACAGGGGCCCCAAGAGACCCAGTACTTC
TRBV5-1,-,TRBJ2-7,-,CASSLVGHPESPLWEQYF,TGCGCCAGCAGCTTGGTTGGCCACCCGGAGAGTCCGCTTTGGGAGCAGTACTTC
TRBV5-6,-,TRBJ2-1,-,CASSSRNQGDNEQFF,TGTGCCAGCAGCTCCCGTAACCAGGGCGACAATGAGCAGTTCTTC
TRBV18,-,TRBJ2-7,-,CASSPQAEEQYF,TGTGCCAGCTCACCACAGGCAGAGGAGCAGTACTTC
TRBV7-2,-,TRBJ2-7,-,CASSLVEASYEQYF,TGTGCCAGCAGCTTAGTGGAGGCCTCCTACGAGCAGTACTTC
TRBV30,once,TRBJ2-6,TRBD1,CAWSVSRGQGKGRSGANVLTF,TGTGCCTGGAGTGTATCAAGGGGACAGGGAAAGGGGAGATCTGGGGCCAACGTCCTGACTTTC
TRBV18,-,TRBJ1-2,-,CASSPTGYYGYTF,TGTGCCAGCTCACCAACAGGGTATTATGGCTACACCTTC
TRBV5-4,-,TRBJ2-3,-,CASSFGGGGTDTQYF,TGTGCCAGCAGCTTCGGTGGCGGGGGCACAGATACGCAGTATTTT
TRBV7-3,-,TRBJ2-5,-,CASSLAGSQETQYF,TGTGCCAGCAGCTTGGCCGGGAGTCAAGAGACCCAGTACTTC
TRBV7-2,-,TRBJ1-2,-,CASSLGTGSPNYGYTF,TGTGCCAGCAGCTTAGGAACAGGTTCACCTAACTATGGCTACACCTTC
TRBV30,once,TRBJ2-2,TRBD1,CAWSRDRGIGELFF,TGTGCCTGGAGCCGGGACAGGGGAATCGGGGAGCTGTTTTTT
TRBV9,once,TRBJ2-2,-,CASSVIGLDAGELFF,TGTGCCAGCAGCGTAATTGGGTTAGACGCCGGGGAGCTGTTTTTT
TRBV7-9,-,TRBJ2-5,TRBD2,CASSSPSGRARVETQYF,TGTGCCAGCAGCTCCCCTAGCGGGAGGGCCCGGGTGGAGACCCAGTACTTC